This TCR beta chain was identified in a study of control samples from healthy donors and cancer patients (dated by TCRdb to about 2020). The library was produced with the immunoSEQ multiplex PCR assay. In its TCRdb copy, this immuneACCESS table keeps in-frame sequences only and misses some clones. Where compared with another copy, unresolved V genes explain less than half of these, and the others have no known cause. A total of roughly 100,000 clones appear in this sample, 80% to 90% of them only once. The ten largest make up around 14% of the sample. The CDR3 has 15 amino acids, counting the end cysteine and phenylalanine. The DNA shown is the 45-base CDR3, in frame from base 1. V and J lose 4 bases and 5 bases, and a span of 16 bases separates them. Taken from the germline V gene (reference sequence), the CDR1 and CDR2 loops are LGHDT and YNNKEL. To note about this clone: Its binding antigen is unknown. There are no base qualities to consult, and no much larger clone falls within one base.

The rearrangement joined TRBV3-1 (or the pseudogene TRBV3-2) to TRBJ2-3; the D gene is perhaps TRBD1 or TRBD2, as each covers 6 bases. This TCR was recovered from a woman aged 50 to 60 in good health. Sequencing used blood. The DNA sequence reads TGTGCCAGCAGCCTAACGGGGGCACCAAAAGATACGCAGTATTTT. Translation gives CASSLTGAPKDTQYF.